A selection of T cell receptor beta chains follows, all from one sample in a study of spatial heterogeneity in lung cancer. TCRdb reprocessed the 5' RACE reads with MiXCR, giving one entry per CDR3 protein. The table lists fewer than 100,000 distinct CDR3 sequences, 19% of them singletons, with just over 20% in the top ten. The source was PBMCs, collected at follow-up. Receptors originate from a male donor with early-stage non-small cell lung cancer. Both conserved end residues are part of each CDR3. Fields, in order: V gene, CDR3 length, J gene, clone size, D gene, CDR3 protein, CDR3 DNA. The D gene is left open where the match is weak. Clone size is not always given. Where it is, it says once, few, many or a class for expanded clones.

v_call: TRBV29-1
cdr3_length: 14
j_call: TRBJ2-3
clone_size: NA
d_call: NA
cdr3_aa: CSVADGDTTDTQYF
cdr3_nt: TGCAGCGTTGCTGACGGAGACACCACAGATACGCAGTATTTT

v_call: TRBV7-9
cdr3_length: 15
j_call: TRBJ2-3
clone_size: few
d_call: TRBD2
cdr3_aa: CASSGTSGSADTQYF
cdr3_nt: TGTGCCAGCAGCGGGACTAGCGGGAGCGCAGATACGCAGTATTTT

v_call: TRBV7-2
cdr3_length: 13
j_call: TRBJ2-3
clone_size: NA
d_call: NA
cdr3_aa: CASSFQGSDTQYF
cdr3_nt: TGTGCCAGCAGCTTTCAGGGGTCTGATACGCAGTATTTT

v_call: TRBV6-1
cdr3_length: 16
j_call: TRBJ1-5
clone_size: NA
d_call: NA
cdr3_aa: CASSEIGGVGNQPQHF
cdr3_nt: TGTGCCAGCAGTGAAATTGGCGGAGTTGGCAATCAGCCCCAGCATTTT

v_call: TRBV3-1
cdr3_length: 16
j_call: TRBJ2-1
clone_size: few
d_call: TRBD2
cdr3_aa: CASSQAGTSGSNEQFF
cdr3_nt: TGTGCCAGCAGCCAAGCCGGGACTAGCGGTTCCAATGAGCAGTTCTTC

v_call: TRBV3-1
cdr3_length: 18
j_call: TRBJ2-2
clone_size: few
d_call: TRBD1
cdr3_aa: CASSQDQDRGRDTGELFF
cdr3_nt: TGTGCCAGCAGCCAAGACCAAGACAGGGGTAGGGACACCGGGGAGCTGTTTTTT

v_call: TRBV6-2/TRBV6-3
cdr3_length: 14
j_call: TRBJ2-2
clone_size: NA
d_call: NA
cdr3_aa: CASSPPSNTGELFF
cdr3_nt: TGTGCCAGCAGTCCACCATCGAACACCGGGGAGCTGTTTTTT

v_call: TRBV14
cdr3_length: 17
j_call: TRBJ2-6
clone_size: NA
d_call: TRBD1
cdr3_aa: CASSQDLQGAGANVLTF
cdr3_nt: TGTGCCAGCAGCCAAGATCTCCAGGGGGCTGGGGCCAACGTCCTGACTTTC

v_call: TRBV18
cdr3_length: 13
j_call: TRBJ1-1
clone_size: NA
d_call: TRBD1
cdr3_aa: CASSPLKDREAFF
cdr3_nt: TGTGCCAGCTCACCACTTAAGGACAGGGAAGCTTTCTTT

v_call: TRBV14
cdr3_length: 14
j_call: TRBJ2-5
clone_size: NA
d_call: NA
cdr3_aa: CASSQGARSETQYF
cdr3_nt: TGTGCCAGCAGCCAGGGGGCGCGCTCCGAGACCCAGTACTTC